This T cell receptor beta chain was sequenced in a study of Graves' ophthalmopathy and Graves' hyperthyroidism. The TCR beta CDR3 regions underwent amplification from RNA transcripts. Second-round multiplex PCR followed a first-round RT-PCR using HTBI primers. TCRdb re-called the multiplex PCR reads through MiXCR, storing one row per CDR3 protein. The sample lists about 700,000 distinct CDR3 sequences, about 40% seen once, with roughly 3% in the top ten. Ophthalmopathy donors showed moderate-to-severe activity, CAS ≥3, NOSPECS ≥4 and a duration under 3 months. The CDR3 totals 13 residues. J lost 10 bases, V lost 4 bases, and 9 bases had no gene match. Germline values: CDR1 SGHDN, CDR2 FVKESK. In the case of this clonotype: Since a much larger clone is just one base distant, this may be a read error.

The origin of this receptor is an adult man with Graves' ophthalmopathy. The chain joins TRBV14 to TRBJ1-2; 7 bases are shared with TRBD1. Input material: peripheral blood. The CDR3 region has the DNA TGTGCCAGCAGCCCGGGGACAGAGGATGACTACACCTTC. It specifies CASSPGTEDDYTF.